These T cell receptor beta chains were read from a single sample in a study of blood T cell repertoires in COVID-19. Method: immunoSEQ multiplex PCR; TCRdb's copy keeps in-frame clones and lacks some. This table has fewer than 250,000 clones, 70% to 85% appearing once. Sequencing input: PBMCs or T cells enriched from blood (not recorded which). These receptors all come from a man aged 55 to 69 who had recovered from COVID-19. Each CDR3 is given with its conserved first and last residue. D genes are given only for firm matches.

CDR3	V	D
CASSLAWGDPPLHF	TRBV7-9	.
CASRRQMNTEAFF	TRBV6-5	.
CASSMTQRNYGYTF	TRBV19	.
CASSQGERGGFETQYF	TRBV4-2	TRBD2
CASNNRAGKNIQYF	TRBV19	.
CATSPNRRTGHTEAFF	TRBV15	TRBD1
CASSQDRAAGGIQYF	TRBV4-3	.
CASSTPNEGSEQYF	TRBV7-9	.
CASSFGSMNTEAFF	TRBV5-1	.
CASSLEDRVQETQYF	TRBV5-1	TRBD1
CASSSPLGGSNQPQHF	TRBV28	.
CASSQEGGGGAGTQYF	TRBV3-1/TRBV3-2	.
CAIRDSSYNEQFF	TRBV10-3	.
CASSLGQVANYGYTF	TRBV7-2	.
CASSLSGGADTGELFF	TRBV7-9	TRBD2
CASSMQAHYEQYF	TRBV19	.
CATTYGYEQYF	TRBV19	.
CASSLVASGGVETQYF	TRBV5-1	TRBD2
CASSAVQGSGGYTF	TRBV9	.
CASSLFQFTGELFF	TRBV11-1	.
CASSGDRGPSSNQPQHF	TRBV6-1	TRBD1
CASSEGRYGYGYTF	TRBV6-1	.
CASSPTGTYNSPLHF	TRBV11-3	.
CASSLAGDLGQGYAFF	TRBV7-9	TRBD1
CASSLARTNEQYF	TRBV5-1	.
CASSWGQGLGTEAFF	TRBV5-1	TRBD1
CASSRTGGDYEQYF	TRBV5-6	TRBD1
CATSRDQYGNTIYF	TRBV15	.
CASRLQEGAPRQPQHF	TRBV19	TRBD1
CASSIGGQGWNQPQHF	TRBV19	TRBD1
CASSLRRWTSGGPGRANVLTF	TRBV4-3	TRBD2
CASSYFTARSGNTIYF	TRBV11-2	.
CASSFTNRSPLHF	TRBV27	.
CASSLRENTEAFF	TRBV27	.
CASSPGTGFTGELFF	TRBV3-1/TRBV3-2	TRBD1
CASSPTSGDSPLHF	TRBV7-9	.
CASVPEPGQGWNEQFF	TRBV2	TRBD1
CASSAGTGGETQYF	TRBV2	TRBD1
CASSEALGHYNEQFF	TRBV2	.
CSVEDWSSGANVLTF	TRBV29-1	.
CASSAHSTSYNEQFF	TRBV9	.
CAISEGGQISGANVLTF	TRBV10-3	.
CASSLEGRDYNEQFF	TRBV7-2	TRBD2
CASTPLGKGTGNTIYF	TRBV19	.
CASSGGGTGRYF	TRBV7-2	TRBD1
CANRGSTGELFF	TRBV12-3/TRBV12-4	.
CASSFIPFAGTGRDGELFF	TRBV7-9	TRBD1
CASSLAGQVGNTQYF	TRBV5-1	TRBD1